A selection of T cell receptor beta chains follows, all from one sample in a study of blood T cell repertoires in COVID-19. Measured with immunoSEQ multiplex PCR; TCRdb has only the in-frame clones, and not every one. The table includes 100,000 or so clones, 72% detected once. Sequencing was done on a sample of peripheral blood. These receptors all come from a woman of 80 years or more with acute or convalescent COVID-19. CDR3s include the opening cysteine and the closing phenylalanine or tryptophan. Fields, in order: J gene, V gene, D gene, clone size, CDR3 DNA, CDR3 protein. The D gene is left open where the match is weak. Part of the rows lack a size; the others show once, few, many or a class for expanded clones.

>TRBJ2-3|TRBV30|-|-
TGTGCCTGGAGTGTAAAGGGGATAGATACGCAGTATTTT
CAWSVKGIDTQYF
>TRBJ1-2|TRBV18|TRBD1|-
TGTGCCAGCTCACTTCGACAGGGGGAAGACTATGGCTACACCTTC
CASSLRQGEDYGYTF
>TRBJ2-3|TRBV7-3|-|-
TGTGCCAGCAGCCCACTCCACACAGATACGCAGTATTTT
CASSPLHTDTQYF
>TRBJ2-7|TRBV11-3|-|-
TGTGCCAGCAGCGGCAACGGGGGAGGCGAGCAGTACTTC
CASSGNGGGEQYF
>TRBJ1-1|TRBV19|-|-
TGTGCCAGTAGTATTTCCCACGGGGGGATAGACACTGAAGCTTTCTTT
CASSISHGGIDTEAFF
>TRBJ2-2|TRBV19|-|-
TGTGCCAGTAGTTTCGGACTGTACACCGGGGAGCTGTTTTTT
CASSFGLYTGELFF
>TRBJ2-5|TRBV6-2/TRBV6-3|-|-
TGTGCCAGCAGTTCCAATTTAGCGGCCCAAGAGACCCAGTACTTC
CASSSNLAAQETQYF
>TRBJ2-1|TRBV5-1|TRBD2|-
TGCGCCAGCAGCATACTAGCGGGGGGCCGGGATGAGCAGTTCTTC
CASSILAGGRDEQFF
>TRBJ1-1|TRBV6-5|-|-
TGTGCCAGCAGCAACAGGGCCCTGAACACTGAAGCTTTCTTT
CASSNRALNTEAFF
>TRBJ2-2|TRBV9|-|many
TGTGCCAGCTCTTTCTCGGGGGGCGCGAACACCGGGGAGCTGTTTTTT
CASSFSGGANTGELFF
>TRBJ2-7|TRBV12-3/TRBV12-4|-|-
TGTGCCAGCAGTCAGGGGGGCGCATACGAGCAGTACTTC
CASSQGGAYEQYF
>TRBJ1-4|TRBV15|-|few
TGTGCCACCAGCGGCCCGGGACATGGAAATGAAAAACTGTTTTTT
CATSGPGHGNEKLFF
>TRBJ1-2|TRBV6-2/TRBV6-3|-|-
TGTGCCAGCAGTTACCCGGTGCGGGACTACACCTTC
CASSYPVRDYTF
>TRBJ1-4|TRBV18|-|-
TGTGCCAGCTCACCACCGTCTCTCCCTGAAAAACTGTTTTTT
CASSPPSLPEKLFF
>TRBJ1-2|TRBV7-3|TRBD1|-
TGTGCCAGCAGCTACGGACAGGGGGCGAACTATGGCTACACCTTC
CASSYGQGANYGYTF
>TRBJ2-3|TRBV5-1|-|-
TGCGCCAGCAGCTTGCCAGGGGGCACAGATACGCAGTATTTT
CASSLPGGTDTQYF
>TRBJ1-2|TRBV12-3/TRBV12-4|-|-
TGTGCCAGCAGTTTACCAGGCAGCTATGGCTACACCTTC
CASSLPGSYGYTF
>TRBJ1-5|TRBV30|-|-
TGTGCCTGGAGTTTCACAGGGTTCGATCAGCCCCAGCATTTT
CAWSFTGFDQPQHF
>TRBJ1-1|TRBV4-1|-|-
TGCGCCAGCAGCCAAGGTATCGGCACTGAAGCTTTCTTT
CASSQGIGTEAFF
>TRBJ1-2|TRBV3-1/TRBV3-2|-|few
TGTGCCAGCAGCCGGGCAGACTATGGCTACACCTTC
CASSRADYGYTF
>TRBJ1-1|TRBV7-2|-|-
TGTGCCAGCAGCTTCCACAGGGCAAACACTGAAGCTTTCTTT
CASSFHRANTEAFF
>TRBJ2-2|TRBV6-6|TRBD1|-
TGTGCCAGCAGTTCCTGGACAGGGGAGACCGGGGAGCTGTTTTTT
CASSSWTGETGELFF
>TRBJ2-1|TRBV11-2|TRBD1|-
TGTGCCAGCAGCGGGATCCAGGGGGCTGGGCGGAATGAGCAGTTCTTC
CASSGIQGAGRNEQFF
>TRBJ1-2|TRBV7-3|TRBD1|-
TGTGCCAGCAGCTCCACAGGGGTTGGTGGCTACACCTTC
CASSSTGVGGYTF
>TRBJ1-2|TRBV7-2|-|-
TGTGCCAGCAGCTATGCTTTACAGAACTATGGCTACACCTTC
CASSYALQNYGYTF
>TRBJ2-1|TRBV27|TRBD2|few
TGTGCCAGCAGTCACTCGGGAGGAATCGTCAATGAGCAGTTCTTC
CASSHSGGIVNEQFF
>TRBJ1-2|TRBV5-6|-|-
TGTGCCAGCAGCCCCCGCGGAGCTTTATATGGCTACACCTTC
CASSPRGALYGYTF
>TRBJ1-1|TRBV12-5|-|once
TGTGCTAGTGGTTTGGTAAGGGGGGGGACTGAAGCTTTCTTT
CASGLVRGGTEAFF
>TRBJ2-7|TRBV15|-|-
TGTGCCACCAGCAGAGATCCTACAGGTTATTCCTACGAGCAGTACTTC
CATSRDPTGYSYEQYF
>TRBJ2-1|TRBV15|TRBD2|-
TGTGCCACCAGCGGGGGACTATTTTTAGGGAATGAGCAGTTCTTC
CATSGGLFLGNEQFF
>TRBJ1-2|TRBV6-5|TRBD1|few
TGTGCCAGCAGTTCCTCGACAGGGGGATCCTATGGCTACACCTTC
CASSSSTGGSYGYTF
>TRBJ1-2|TRBV4-1|TRBD1|-
TGCGCCAGCAGCCTCAATCAAGGGACAGCCCTAGGCTGCGCCTTC
CASSLNQGTALGCAF
>TRBJ2-3|TRBV5-1|-|-
TGCGCCAGTCGGGGAGAGGCAGATACGCAGTATTTT
CASRGEADTQYF
>TRBJ1-2|TRBV6-6|TRBD1|-
TGTGCCAGCAGTCCCCGACAGGGTGATGGCTACACCTTC
CASSPRQGDGYTF
>TRBJ2-2|TRBV18|-|-
TGTGCCAGCTCACCCTTGTCCGGGGAGCTGTTTTTT
CASSPLSGELFF
>TRBJ2-7|TRBV10-3|-|-
TGTGCCATCAGTGAGTCCGGCCAGCGGCTGGCCTACGAGCAGTACTTC
CAISESGQRLAYEQYF
>TRBJ1-2|TRBV5-8|-|-
TGTGCCAGCAGCGCATCCGGGACAACCTATGGCTACACCTTC
CASSASGTTYGYTF